These 8 T cell receptor beta chains were all obtained from the same sample, sequenced in a study of blood T cell repertoires in COVID-19. The data were produced by immunoSEQ multiplex PCR, yet TCRdb's version contains in-frame clones alone and is incomplete. The sample holds about 350,000 clones, roughly 90% seen once. Sequencing was carried out using peripheral blood. These TCRs come from a man aged 25-40 years with COVID-19, enrolled during active disease.

The V call is TRBV11-3, the J call TRBJ2-1; 10 bases agree with TRBD2. This CDR3 has 17 residues. Per germline, CDR1 SGHNT and CDR2 YENEEA. V shed 5 bases and J 2 bases; nucleotides not matched to a gene: 9. CDR3 region: CASSAAHSGGAYNEQFF. CDR3 sequence (DNA): TGTGCCAGCAGCGCCGCCCACAGCGGGGGGGCCTACAATGAGCAGTTCTTC.

This clone has just one count. The J gene is TRBJ1-6, the V gene TRBV7-2, with 10 bases identical to TRBD1. J was trimmed by 9 bases and V by 3 bases; bases with no gene match: 5. The CDR3 covers 15 residues. Germline V CDR1 and CDR2: SGHTA, FQGNSA. DNA for the CDR3: TGTGCCAGCAGCTTTTGGGGACAGGGGAGTTCACCCCTCCACTTT. Its translation: CASSFWGQGSSPLHF.

The chain recombines TRBV24-1 with TRBJ1-2, with D hard to call. The CDR3 is made up of 15 amino acids. Germline V gives CDR1 KGHDR, CDR2 SFDVKD. V was pared by 5 bases and J by 1 base, with 13 bases between. The CDR3 DNA reads as TGTGCCACCAGTGCTCCTTCGGAGAGTAACTATGGCTACACCTTC. Protein sequence: CATSAPSESNYGYTF.

The CDR3 region is CASSQYEGAVGYTF. CDR3 sequence (DNA): TGTGCCAGCAGCCAATATGAGGGGGCTGTTGGCTACACCTTC. This chain connects TRBV5-4 to TRBJ1-2; 7 positions agree with TRBD1. Germline assignment: CDR1 SGHNT and CDR2 YYREEE (reference sequence). This CDR3 is built from 14 residues. Unmatched junction bases numbered 10, after V lost 4 bases and J lost 7 bases.

This sequence joins TRBV7-2 and TRBJ2-1; 7 nucleotides agree with TRBD2. Unmatched junction bases numbered 4, after V lost 5 bases and J lost 0 bases. The germline V gene has CDR1 SGHTA and CDR2 FQGNSA. The length of the CDR3 is 15 residues. CDR3 sequence: CASSPTSVSYNEQFF. The CDR3 nucleotides are TGTGCCAGCAGCCCCACTAGCGTCTCCTACAATGAGCAGTTCTTC. Based on the CDR3 plus reference TRBV7-2 and TRBJ2-1, the full variable domain is GAGVSQSPSNKVTEKGKDVELRCDPISGHTALYWYRQSLGQGLEFLIYFQGNSAPDKSGLPSDRFSAERTGGSVSTLTIQRTQQEDSAVYLCASSPTSVSYNEQFFGPGTRLTVL.

This sequence joins TRBV6-5 and TRBJ1-1; the D is unclear. Germline V gene data show CDR1 as MNHEY and CDR2 as SVGAGI. The CDR3 totals 13 residues. V lost 2 bases to trimming and J lost 3 bases, with 7 bases between them. The CDR3 DNA follows: TGTGCCAGCAGTTACGACGGGGACACTGAAGCTTTCTTT. Translation gives CASSYDGDTEAFF.

This chain uses TRBV2 with TRBJ1-2, with no clear D. The germline V gene encodes CDR1 SNHLY and CDR2 FYNNEI. Trimming removed 8 bases at V and 2 bases at J, with 15 bases between. CDR3 length equals 14 residues. For the CDR3, the DNA is TGTGCCAGCCGACACCGGTACGGAAACTATGGCTACACCTTC. Its protein is CASRHRYGNYGYTF.

The chain is built from TRBV2 and TRBJ2-6, with 11 bases identical to TRBD2. Unmatched junction bases numbered 4, after V lost 7 bases and J lost 2 bases. The CDR3 is 16 amino acids. Germline V gene data show CDR1 as SNHLY and CDR2 as FYNNEI. The CDR3 DNA follows: TGTGCCAGCACCCTTAGCGGGGGGGCTGGGGCCAACGTCCTGACTTTC. Residues: CASTLSGGAGANVLTF.